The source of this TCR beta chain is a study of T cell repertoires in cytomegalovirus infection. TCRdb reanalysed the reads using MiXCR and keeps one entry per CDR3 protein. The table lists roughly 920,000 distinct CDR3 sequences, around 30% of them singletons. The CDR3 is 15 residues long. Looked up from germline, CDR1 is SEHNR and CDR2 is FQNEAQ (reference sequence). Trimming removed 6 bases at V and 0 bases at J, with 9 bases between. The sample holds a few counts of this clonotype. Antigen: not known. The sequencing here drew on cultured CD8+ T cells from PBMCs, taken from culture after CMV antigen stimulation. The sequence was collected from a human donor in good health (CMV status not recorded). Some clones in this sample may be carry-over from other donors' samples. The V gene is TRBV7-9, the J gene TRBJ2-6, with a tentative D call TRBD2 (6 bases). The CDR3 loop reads CASSGAGSGANVLTF. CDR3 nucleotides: TGTGCCAGCAGTGGAGCGGGCTCTGGGGCCAACGTCCTGACTTTC.